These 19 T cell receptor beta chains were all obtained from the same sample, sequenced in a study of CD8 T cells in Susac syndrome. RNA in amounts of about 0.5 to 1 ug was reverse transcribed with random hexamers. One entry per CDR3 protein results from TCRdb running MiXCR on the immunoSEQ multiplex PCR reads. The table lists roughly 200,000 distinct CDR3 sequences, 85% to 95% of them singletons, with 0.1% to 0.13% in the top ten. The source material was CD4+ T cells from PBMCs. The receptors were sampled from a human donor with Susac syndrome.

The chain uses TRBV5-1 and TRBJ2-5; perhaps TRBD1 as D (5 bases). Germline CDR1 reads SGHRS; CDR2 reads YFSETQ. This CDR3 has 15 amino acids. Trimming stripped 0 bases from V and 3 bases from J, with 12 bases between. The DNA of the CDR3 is TGCGCCAGCAGCTTGGATAGGGGAAGGGAAGAGACCCAGTACTTC. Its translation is CASSLDRGREETQYF.

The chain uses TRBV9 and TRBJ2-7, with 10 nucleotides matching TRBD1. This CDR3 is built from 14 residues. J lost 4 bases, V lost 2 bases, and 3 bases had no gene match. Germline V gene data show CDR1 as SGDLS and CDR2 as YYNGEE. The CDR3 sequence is CASSVTGGLYEQYF. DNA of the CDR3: TGTGCCAGCAGCGTGACAGGGGGCCTATACGAGCAGTACTTC.

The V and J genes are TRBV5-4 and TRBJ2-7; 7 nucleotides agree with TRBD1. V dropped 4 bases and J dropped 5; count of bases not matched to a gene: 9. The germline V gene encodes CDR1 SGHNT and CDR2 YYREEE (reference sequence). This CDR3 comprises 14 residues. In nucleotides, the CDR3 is TGTGCCAGCAGCCCCCAGACAGGGCGAGACGAGCAGTACTTC. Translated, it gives CASSPQTGRDEQYF.

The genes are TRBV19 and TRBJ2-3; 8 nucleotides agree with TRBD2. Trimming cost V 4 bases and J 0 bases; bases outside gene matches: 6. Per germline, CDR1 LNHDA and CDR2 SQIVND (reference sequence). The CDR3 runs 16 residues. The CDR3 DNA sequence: TGTGCCAGTAGTAGTACTAGCGGACTTAGCACAGATACGCAGTATTTT. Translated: CASSSTSGLSTDTQYF. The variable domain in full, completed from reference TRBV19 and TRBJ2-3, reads DGGITQSPKYLFRKEGQNVTLSCEQNLNHDAMYWYRQDPGQGLRLIYYSQIVNDFQKGDIAEGYSVSREKKESFPLTVTSAQKNPTAFYLCASSSTSGLSTDTQYFGPGTRLTVL.

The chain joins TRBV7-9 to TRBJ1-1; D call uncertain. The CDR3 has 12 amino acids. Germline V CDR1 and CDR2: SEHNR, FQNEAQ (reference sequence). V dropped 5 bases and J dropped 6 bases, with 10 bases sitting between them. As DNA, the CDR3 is TGTGCCAGCAGCCTAACAGTCTCTGAAGCTTTCTTT. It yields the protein CASSLTVSEAFF.

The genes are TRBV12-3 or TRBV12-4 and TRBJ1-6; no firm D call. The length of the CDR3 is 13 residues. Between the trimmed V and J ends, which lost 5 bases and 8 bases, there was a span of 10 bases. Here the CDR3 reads CASSATADSPLHF. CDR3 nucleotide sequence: TGTGCCAGCAGTGCGACGGCCGATTCACCCCTCCACTTT.

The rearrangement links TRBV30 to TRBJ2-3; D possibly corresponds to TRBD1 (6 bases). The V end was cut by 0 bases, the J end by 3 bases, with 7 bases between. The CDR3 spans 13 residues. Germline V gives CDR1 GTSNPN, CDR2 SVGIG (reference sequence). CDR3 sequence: CAWSVQGTDTQYF. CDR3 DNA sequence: TGTGCCTGGAGTGTACAGGGAACAGATACGCAGTATTTT.

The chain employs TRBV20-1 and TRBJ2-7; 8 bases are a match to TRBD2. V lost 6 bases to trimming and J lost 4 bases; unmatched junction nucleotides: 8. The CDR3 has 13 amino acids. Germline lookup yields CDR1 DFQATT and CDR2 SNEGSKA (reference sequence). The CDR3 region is CSASRGGRYEQYF. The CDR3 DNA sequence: TGCAGTGCATCCCGGGGGGGGAGGTACGAGCAGTACTTC.

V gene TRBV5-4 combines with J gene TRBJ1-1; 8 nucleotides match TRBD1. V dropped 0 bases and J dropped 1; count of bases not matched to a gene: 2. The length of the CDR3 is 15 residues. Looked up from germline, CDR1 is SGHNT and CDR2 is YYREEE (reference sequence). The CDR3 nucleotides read TGTGCCAGCAGCTTGGCAACAGGGGGGAACACTGAAGCTTTCTTT. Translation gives CASSLATGGNTEAFF.

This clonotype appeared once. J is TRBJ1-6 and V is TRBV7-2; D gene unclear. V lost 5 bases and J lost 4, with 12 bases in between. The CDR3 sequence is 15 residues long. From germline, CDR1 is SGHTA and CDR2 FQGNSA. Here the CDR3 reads CASSVPGPYNSPLHF. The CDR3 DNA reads TGTGCCAGCAGCGTCCCGGGTCCTTATAATTCACCCCTCCACTTT.

CDR3 in amino acids: CASSLGNPSDEQYF. Written as DNA, the CDR3 is TGTGCCAGCAGCCTGGGAAACCCGAGCGACGAGCAGTACTTC. The chain combines TRBV7-2 with TRBJ2-7; D is unclear. The V and J ends lost 5 bases and 5 bases respectively, with 16 bases between them. The CDR3 runs to 14 residues. Germline V CDR1 and CDR2: SGHTA, FQGNSA.

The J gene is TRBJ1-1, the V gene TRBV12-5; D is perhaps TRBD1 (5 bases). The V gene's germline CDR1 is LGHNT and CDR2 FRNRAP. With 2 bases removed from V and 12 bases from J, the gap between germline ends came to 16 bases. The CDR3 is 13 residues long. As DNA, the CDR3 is TGTGCTAGTGGTTTGCCTCCGGGACGGCAAACTTTCTTT. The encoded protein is CASGLPPGRQTFF.

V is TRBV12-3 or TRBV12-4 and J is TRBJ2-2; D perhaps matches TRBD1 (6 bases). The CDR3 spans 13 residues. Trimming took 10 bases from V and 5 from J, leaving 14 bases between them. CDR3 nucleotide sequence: TGTGCCAACGATAAAACAGGGACCGGGGAGCTGTTTTTT. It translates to CANDKTGTGELFF.

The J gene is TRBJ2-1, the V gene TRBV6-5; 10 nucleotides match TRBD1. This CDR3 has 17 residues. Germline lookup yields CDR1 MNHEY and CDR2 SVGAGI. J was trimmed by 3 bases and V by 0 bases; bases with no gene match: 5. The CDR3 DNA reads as TGTGCCAGCAGTTACTCCCCGACAGGGGGCGGCTACAATGAGCAGTTCTTC. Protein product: CASSYSPTGGGYNEQFF.

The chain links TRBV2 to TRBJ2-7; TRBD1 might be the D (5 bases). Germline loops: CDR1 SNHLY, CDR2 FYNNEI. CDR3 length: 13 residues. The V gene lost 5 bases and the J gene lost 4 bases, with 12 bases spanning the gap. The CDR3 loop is CASSIQGLYEQYF. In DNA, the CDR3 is TGTGCCAGCAGTATCCAGGGTTTGTACGAGCAGTACTTC.

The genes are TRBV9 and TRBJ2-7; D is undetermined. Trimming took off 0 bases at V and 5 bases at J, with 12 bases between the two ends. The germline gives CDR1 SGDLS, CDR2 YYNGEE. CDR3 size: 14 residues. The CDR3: CASSVASRTHEQYF. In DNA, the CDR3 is TGTGCCAGCAGCGTAGCTTCAAGGACCCACGAGCAGTACTTC.

The CDR3 loop is CASSYSRGGAGANVLTF. The DNA of the CDR3 is TGTGCCAGCAGTTACTCGAGAGGGGGCGCTGGGGCCAACGTCCTGACTTTC. The chain has TRBV6-2 or TRBV6-3 and TRBJ2-6; TRBD1 matches at 7 bases. This CDR3 contains 17 residues. Germline assignment: CDR1 MNHEY and CDR2 SVGEGT. V lost 0 bases, J lost 2 bases, and 4 bases stayed unmatched.

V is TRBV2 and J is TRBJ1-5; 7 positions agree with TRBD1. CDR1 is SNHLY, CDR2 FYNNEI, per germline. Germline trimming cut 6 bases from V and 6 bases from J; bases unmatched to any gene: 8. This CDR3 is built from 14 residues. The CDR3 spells CASSQQGSGQPQHF. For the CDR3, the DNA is TGTGCCAGCAGCCAACAGGGGAGCGGTCAGCCCCAGCATTTT.

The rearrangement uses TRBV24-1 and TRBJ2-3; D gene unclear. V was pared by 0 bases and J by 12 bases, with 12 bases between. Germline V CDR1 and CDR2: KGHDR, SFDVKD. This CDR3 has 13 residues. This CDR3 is CATSDLETPLQYF. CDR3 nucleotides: TGTGCCACCAGTGATTTGGAGACACCCCTACAGTATTTT.